This TCR beta chain was retrieved from a study of beta chain features in type 1 diabetes. Per germline, CDR1 GTSNPN and CDR2 SVGIG (reference sequence). The ends were cut back, 4 bases at V and 5 bases at J, with 12 bases in the middle. The CDR3 has 12 residues. The authors reverse transcribed all of the isolated RNA, so sequencing captured expressed TCRB transcripts. The protocol was immunoSEQ multiplex PCR, while the TCRdb copy is restricted to in-frame clones and leaves out a portion. Found here are roughly 730,000 clones, around an eighth of them singletons; the top ten hold around 0.022%. Sorted populations all had greater than 95% purity. Regarding the study as a whole: cDNA sequencing could over-represent cells with high TCR expression. Within each of all four CD4+ subsets, Type 1 diabetes patients had TCRB CDR3s that were moderately but significantly shorter.

A remark on this clone: No antigen is known for it.

The receptor was derived from a man aged 18 to 29 with type 1 diabetes. Specimen: naive CD4+ T cells from blood. J is TRBJ2-7 and V is TRBV30; TRBD1 is a possible D gene (7 bases). The CDR3 is CAWTGGSNEQYF. The CDR3 coding sequence is TGTGCCTGGACAGGGGGGAGCAACGAGCAGTACTTC.